The sequence of this T cell receptor beta chain was determined in a study of vaccination and CD4 T cells after COVID-19. Looking at the study overall: Those taking part got two shots of either the BNT162b2 or the mRNA-1273 vaccine. At a median about 78 days (range 14 to 241) after dose two, post-vaccine samples were obtained.

The dates of positive PCR tests extended from March through December 2020 and came before the US Alpha, Beta and Delta variants. J lost 7 bases, V lost 2 bases, and 7 bases had no gene match. The germline V gene has CDR1 SGHRS and CDR2 YFSETQ. The CDR3 is made up of 14 amino acids. TCRdb recomputed calls from the PCR reads with MiXCR, one row per CDR3 protein. The sample has 20,000 to 25,000 distinct CDR3 sequences; 50% to 70% are singletons. The TCR sequence derives from a human donor who had recovered from COVID-19. The chain is built from TRBV5-1 and TRBJ1-2; 8 bases are shared with TRBD1. Here the sequenced sample was CD4+ T cells from blood, taken before SARS-CoV-2 vaccination. In DNA, the CDR3 is TGCGCCAGCAGCTTCACGGACAGGGCCCTTGGCTACACCTTC. Translated: CASSFTDRALGYTF.